This entry lists 13 T cell receptor beta chains sequenced from one sample in a study of CD8 T cells in ankylosing spondylitis. MiXCR, run by TCRdb on the 5' RACE reads, gives a single entry per CDR3 protein. The sample has hundreds of thousands of distinct CDR3 sequences, around 24% seen once. The source material was blood, either unsorted or a sorted T cell fraction (not recorded which). Every receptor here comes from a male donor with ankylosing spondylitis or in good health (not recorded which).

The rearrangement links TRBV7-3 to TRBJ2-5; D ambiguous. V was clipped by 2 bases and J by 2 bases, with 6 bases between them. CDR1 is SGHTA and CDR2 is FQGTGA in the germline V gene. The CDR3 contains 13 residues. CDR3 DNA sequence: TGTGCCAGCAGCTTACGCGCACAAGAGACCCAGTACTTC. It yields the protein CASSLRAQETQYF. Combining the CDR3 with reference TRBV7-3 and TRBJ2-5 gives the whole variable domain GAGVSQTPSNKVTEKGKYVELRCDPISGHTALYWYRQSLGQGPEFLIYFQGTGAADDSGLPNDRFFAVRPEGSVSTLKIQRTERGDSAVYLCASSLRAQETQYFGPGTRLLVL.

The chain combines TRBV3-1 with TRBJ2-3, with TRBD2 matching 13 bases. Germline V gene lookup returns CDR1 LGHDT and CDR2 YNNKEL (reference sequence). This CDR3 spans 18 amino acids. V was pared by 2 bases and J by 1 base, with 6 bases of the junction left unmatched. The CDR3 DNA reads as TGTGCCAGCAGCCAACCTCGGACTAGCGGGAGAGGCACAGATACGCAGTATTTT. This gives the protein CASSQPRTSGRGTDTQYF.

The V and J genes are TRBV5-1 and TRBJ2-1; D perhaps matches TRBD2 (6 bases). This CDR3 spans 15 amino acids. Germline CDR1 is SGHRS and CDR2 is YFSETQ. V was cut by 0 bases and J by 4 bases, with 11 bases left in between. Written as DNA, the CDR3 is TGCGCCAGCAGCTTGGGGGGACTGGATTACAATGAGCAGTTCTTC. This sequence encodes CASSLGGLDYNEQFF.

This clonotype was detected many times. CDR3 DNA sequence: TGCGCCAGCAGCTTGGACCTGGGGGATGAGCAGTTCTTC. Translation: CASSLDLGDEQFF. The chain links TRBV5-1 to TRBJ2-1; D possibly matches TRBD1 or TRBD2 (5 bases each). There are 13 residues in the CDR3. The V end lost 0 bases, the J end lost 8 bases, and 9 bases lay between the germline ends. The germline V gene has CDR1 SGHRS and CDR2 YFSETQ.

This clonotype was observed a handful of times. V is TRBV18 and J is TRBJ2-2; weak D call: TRBD1 (5 bases). V lost 6 bases to trimming and J lost 0 bases, with 14 bases between them. The CDR3 length is 16 residues. Germline CDR1 is KGHSH and CDR2 is LQKENI. The CDR3 protein is CASSLDSPANTGELFF. CDR3 nucleotides: TGTGCCAGCTCCCTCGACAGCCCGGCGAACACCGGGGAGCTGTTTTTT.

This clonotype was counted between two and nine times. The chain joins TRBV29-1 to TRBJ2-7, with a tentative D call TRBD2 (5 bases). CDR3 length: 13 amino acids. Trimming left V 7 bases short and J 1 base short, with 14 bases between. Germline V lookup: CDR1 SQVTM, CDR2 ANQGSEA. The CDR3 coding sequence is TGCAGCGCCGAGGACGGGGTGTCCTACGAGCAGTACTTC. Protein sequence: CSAEDGVSYEQYF.

The chain has TRBV20-1 and TRBJ2-5; D call uncertain. This CDR3 is built from 14 residues. Germline CDR1 is DFQATT and CDR2 is SNEGSKA (reference sequence). The V end lost 2 bases, the J end lost 5 bases, and 15 bases lay between the germline ends. CDR3 protein: CSARYGLVEETQYF. In DNA, the CDR3 is TGCAGTGCTAGATACGGGTTGGTAGAGGAGACCCAGTACTTC.

The sample holds many counts of this clonotype. The rearrangement links TRBV12-3 or TRBV12-4 to TRBJ1-5; D uncertain. V lost 2 bases, J lost 2 bases, and 13 bases lay in between. The length of the CDR3 is 16 residues. DNA of the CDR3: TGTGCCAGCAGTTTATGGTCCTTCGGGGGCAATCAGCCCCAGCATTTT. It translates to CASSLWSFGGNQPQHF.

This clonotype was recorded at least ten times. This chain uses TRBV6-2 or TRBV6-3 with TRBJ2-1; TRBD1 aligns across 10 bases. CDR1 is MNHEY and CDR2 is SVGEGT in the germline V gene. V trimming: 4 bases; J trimming: 7 bases; junction bases outside the gene matches: 10. The CDR3 extends over 16 amino acids. The CDR3 sequence: CASSWSGDRGSNEQFF. CDR3 nucleotides: TGTGCCAGCAGTTGGTCCGGGGACAGGGGTTCGAATGAGCAGTTCTTC.

This clonotype was recorded at least ten times. The gene calls are TRBV20-1 and TRBJ2-1; 13 bases agree with TRBD2. J was trimmed by 4 bases and V by 5 bases; bases with no gene match: 11. The CDR3 totals 17 residues. The germline V gene encodes CDR1 DFQATT and CDR2 SNEGSKA (reference sequence). The chain's CDR3 is CSAGPTPTSGRYNEQFF. As DNA, the CDR3 is TGCAGTGCTGGCCCGACTCCGACTAGCGGGAGGTACAATGAGCAGTTCTTC.

This clonotype was seen ten or more times. The V and J genes are TRBV6-1 and TRBJ2-2; 7 nucleotides match TRBD2. The CDR3 is made up of 15 amino acids. V shed 3 bases, J shed 1 base, and the junction held 2 bases outside the gene matches. Germline CDR1 MNHNS, CDR2 SASEGT. The CDR3 loop is CASSELAENTGELFF. The CDR3 bases are TGTGCCAGCAGTGAGCTAGCGGAGAACACCGGGGAGCTGTTTTTT.

This clonotype occurred many times. V is TRBV5-1 and J is TRBJ2-7, with D possibly being TRBD1 (5 bases). The CDR3 has 15 residues. Deletions cut 4 bases from V and 5 bases from J, with 19 bases between. The germline V gene has CDR1 SGHRS and CDR2 YFSETQ. The CDR3 region is CASSPEGAGPHEQYF. The DNA for the CDR3 is TGCGCCAGCAGCCCAGAAGGTGCAGGGCCCCACGAGCAGTACTTC.

This clonotype was counted many times. The CDR3 sequence: CASSAPDRGRSGELFF. DNA for the CDR3: TGTGCCAGCAGTGCTCCGGACAGGGGGCGGTCCGGGGAGCTGTTTTTT. The chain has TRBV6-1 and TRBJ2-2; 11 bases align to TRBD1. This CDR3 is 16 amino acids long. Germline V gene sequence: CDR1 MNHNS, CDR2 SASEGT. Trimming removed 4 bases from V and 6 bases from J; junction bases left unmatched: 7.